This T cell receptor beta chain was sequenced during a study of cytomegalovirus exposure and HLA in healthy donors. Study details: In terms of ancestry, the Caucasian-associated cluster contained 81% of the roughly 400 genotyped donors.

Between the trimmed V and J ends, which lost 1 base and 3 bases, there was a span of 15 bases. This CDR3 comprises 16 residues. The germline V gene has CDR1 SGHTA and CDR2 FQGNSA. The PCR made use of 60 Vbeta and 13 Jbeta primers. Per the study methods: Tens of millions of unique TCR beta chains, some 11 million shared, were counted in a later analysis. Data came from immunoSEQ multiplex PCR; TCRdb stores just in-frame clones and leaves some out. Clone size and V and J calls were adopted from that table, with D and trimming inferred from the DNA. This listing includes around 110,000 clones. What was sequenced was PBMCs. This TCR was sampled from a man aged 25 to 40 in good health and CMV-seronegative. This chain links TRBV7-2 with TRBJ1-1; maybe TRBD1 (6 bases). The CDR3 loop is CASSLGRGQGYTEAFF. As DNA, the CDR3 is TGTGCCAGCAGCTTAGGGCGCGGCCAGGGGTACACTGAAGCTTTCTTT.